A selection of T cell receptor beta chains follows, all from one sample in a study of identical twins. Each CDR3 protein is one row after TCRdb ran MiXCR on the 5' RACE reads. Here the sample spans fewer than 500,000 distinct CDR3 sequences, roughly 13% being singletons. Separately, the same data were catalogued under a study of yellow fever vaccine responses in identical twins.

Sequencing was performed on CD4+ T cells sorted from blood. Every receptor here comes from a woman between 18 and 30 years old in good health. Both conserved end residues are part of each CDR3. Each record gives: V gene, clone size, J gene, D gene, CDR3 DNA, CDR3 protein. D genes are given only for firm matches. Part of the rows lack a size; the others show once, few, many or a class for expanded clones.

V: TRBV5-1; size: few; J: TRBJ2-5; D: -; DNA: TGCGCCAGCAGCTTCCCGGGGATCGGGGAGACCCAGTACTTC; CDR3: CASSFPGIGETQYF
V: TRBV7-9; size: -; J: TRBJ1-2; D: -; DNA: TGTGCCAGCAGCCCAGATGCACCCGCGGGTGGCTACACCTTC; CDR3: CASSPDAPAGGYTF
V: TRBV5-1; size: many; J: TRBJ2-2; D: TRBD1; DNA: TGCGCCAGCAGCTTGGGACAGGGCCCCGGGGAGCTGTTTTTT; CDR3: CASSLGQGPGELFF
V: TRBV12-3/TRBV12-4; size: -; J: TRBJ2-7; D: TRBD2; DNA: TGTGCCAGCAGTTTAGCGCTAGGCGGGAGGTCCTACGAGCAGTACTTC; CDR3: CASSLALGGRSYEQYF
V: TRBV20-1; size: -; J: TRBJ2-2; D: TRBD1; DNA: TGCAGTGCTAGAAAACCGGGACAGGGGTCAACCGGGGAGCTGTTTTTT; CDR3: CSARKPGQGSTGELFF
V: TRBV7-2; size: many; J: TRBJ2-7; D: TRBD2; DNA: TGTGCCAGCAGCTTAGCGGTAGCGGGAGGACCAGTCGAGCAGTACTTC; CDR3: CASSLAVAGGPVEQYF
V: TRBV10-3; size: few; J: TRBJ2-3; D: TRBD2; DNA: TGTGCCATCAGTGACTCCACCGGGACTACTCAGTATTTT; CDR3: CAISDSTGTTQYF
V: TRBV28; size: many; J: TRBJ2-7; D: -; DNA: TGTGCCAGCAGTTTCTTGCTGACAGCTGCTACCTACGAGCAGTACTTC; CDR3: CASSFLLTAATYEQYF
V: TRBV20-1; size: few; J: TRBJ1-5; D: -; DNA: TGCAGTGCTAGAGATCGGGTTATCAATCAGCCCCAGCATTTT; CDR3: CSARDRVINQPQHF
V: TRBV3-1; size: -; J: TRBJ1-1; D: -; DNA: TGTGCCAGCAGCCAAACGATTGGGGGGAACACTGAAGCTTTCTTT; CDR3: CASSQTIGGNTEAFF
V: TRBV25-1; size: few; J: TRBJ2-1; D: TRBD2; DNA: TGTGCCAGCAGTGGGATTAGCGGGAGGTCCTACAATGAGCAGTTCTTC; CDR3: CASSGISGRSYNEQFF
V: TRBV25-1; size: many; J: TRBJ2-6; D: -; DNA: TGTGCCAGCAGTGAGGCCGGCTCTGGGGCCAACGTCCTGACTTTC; CDR3: CASSEAGSGANVLTF
V: TRBV18; size: few; J: TRBJ1-1; D: -; DNA: TGTGCCAGCTCACCGGGTCGGAGACCGAACACTGAAGCTTTCTTT; CDR3: CASSPGRRPNTEAFF
V: TRBV19; size: many; J: TRBJ2-1; D: TRBD1; DNA: TGTGCCAGTAGTAGCTCACAGGGGAGTGAGCAGTTCTTC; CDR3: CASSSSQGSEQFF
V: TRBV3-1; size: few; J: TRBJ2-1; D: -; DNA: TGTGCCAGCAGCCAATCTCCTGATGAGCAGTTCTTC; CDR3: CASSQSPDEQFF
V: TRBV6-5; size: few; J: TRBJ2-2; D: -; DNA: TGTGCCAGCAGTTACTCTAGACAGGGAGGCAGCACCGGGGAGCTGTTTTTT; CDR3: CASSYSRQGGSTGELFF
V: TRBV7-8; size: few; J: TRBJ1-4; D: -; DNA: TGTGCCAGCAGCGACGGTACGGGAAAACTGTTTTTT; CDR3: CASSDGTGKLFF
V: TRBV29-1; size: many; J: TRBJ2-7; D: -; DNA: TGCAGCGTTGTTGGGTCCGAGCAGTACTTC; CDR3: CSVVGSEQYF
V: TRBV6-1; size: -; J: TRBJ2-7; D: -; DNA: TGTGCCAGCAGTGAGTCTGGGGTGGTGTGGCCCGAGCAGTACTTC; CDR3: CASSESGVVWPEQYF
V: TRBV6-9; size: -; J: TRBJ2-2; D: TRBD2; DNA: TGTGCCAGCAGTCCAGAACCGGGACTAGCGGGACGCACCGGGGAGCTGTTTTTT; CDR3: CASSPEPGLAGRTGELFF